This T cell receptor (beta chain) was retrieved from a study of blood T cell repertoires in COVID-19. The overall study: The United States, Italy and Spain provided the acute and convalescent COVID-19 samples.

How the authors handled the data: Researchers report that nucleated cell counts were estimated from reference gene primer amplification. Method: immunoSEQ multiplex PCR; TCRdb's copy keeps in-frame clones and lacks some. D and trimming were read from the DNA, whereas the V and J calls and clone size are those reported in that table. Of about 15,000 clones in the sample, roughly four fifths were seen once. Trimming cost V 3 bases and J 6 bases; bases outside gene matches: 4. The CDR3 extends over 14 amino acids. Germline lookup yields CDR1 MGHRA and CDR2 YSYEKL. This TCR was recovered from a man between 35 and 55 years old with active or convalescent COVID-19. The rearrangement joins TRBV4-1 to TRBJ1-2; 10 positions match TRBD1. Sequenced sample: peripheral blood. The CDR3: CASSHRDRGHGYTF. CDR3 in DNA: TGCGCCAGCAGCCACCGGGACAGGGGCCATGGCTACACCTTC.